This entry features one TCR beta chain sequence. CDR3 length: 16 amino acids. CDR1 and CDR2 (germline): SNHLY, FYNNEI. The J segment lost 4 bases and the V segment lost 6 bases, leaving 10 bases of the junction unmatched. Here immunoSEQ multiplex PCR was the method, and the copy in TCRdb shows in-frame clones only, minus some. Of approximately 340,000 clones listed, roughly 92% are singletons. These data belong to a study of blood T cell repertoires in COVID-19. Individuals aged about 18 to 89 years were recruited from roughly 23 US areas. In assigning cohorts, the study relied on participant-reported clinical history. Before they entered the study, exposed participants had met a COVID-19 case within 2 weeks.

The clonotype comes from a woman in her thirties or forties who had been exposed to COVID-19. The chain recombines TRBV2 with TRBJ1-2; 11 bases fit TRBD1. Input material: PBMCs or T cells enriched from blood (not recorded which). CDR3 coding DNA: TGTGCCAGCAGGCCGGACAGGGGGCGACGAGTCTATGGCTACACCTTC. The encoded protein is CASRPDRGRRVYGYTF.